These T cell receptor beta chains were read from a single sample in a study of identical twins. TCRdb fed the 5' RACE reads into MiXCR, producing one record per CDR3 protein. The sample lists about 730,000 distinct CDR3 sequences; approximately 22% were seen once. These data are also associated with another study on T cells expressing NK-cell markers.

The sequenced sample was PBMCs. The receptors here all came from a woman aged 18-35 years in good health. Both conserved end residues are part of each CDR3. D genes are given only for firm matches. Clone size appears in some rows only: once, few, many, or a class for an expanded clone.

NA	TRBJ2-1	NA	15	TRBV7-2	CASSFWQGTYNEQFF	TGTGCCAGCAGCTTTTGGCAGGGCACCTACAATGAGCAGTTCTTC
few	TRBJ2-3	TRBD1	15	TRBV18	CASSPRDRNTDTQYF	TGTGCCAGCTCACCACGGGACAGGAACACAGATACGCAGTATTTT
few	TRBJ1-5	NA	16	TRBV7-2	CASSLGAQGSNQPQHF	TGTGCCAGCAGCTTAGGCGCTCAGGGTAGCAATCAGCCCCAGCATTTT
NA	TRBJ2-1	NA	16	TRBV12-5	CASGLRATPPGNEQFF	TGTGCTAGTGGTTTAAGGGCAACTCCCCCGGGCAATGAGCAGTTCTTC
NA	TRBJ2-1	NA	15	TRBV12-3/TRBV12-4	CASSSASVHYNEQFF	TGTGCCAGCAGTTCGGCGAGCGTACACTACAATGAGCAGTTCTTC
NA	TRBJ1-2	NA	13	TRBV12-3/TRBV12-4	CASNRGGHYGYTF	TGTGCCAGCAATCGCGGGGGCCACTATGGCTACACCTTC
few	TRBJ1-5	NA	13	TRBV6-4	CASSEQSNQPQHF	TGTGCCAGCAGTGAACAGAGCAATCAGCCCCAGCATTTT
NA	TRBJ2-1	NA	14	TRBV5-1	CASSSAANSDEQFF	TGCGCCAGCAGCTCCGCCGCTAATAGCGATGAGCAGTTCTTC
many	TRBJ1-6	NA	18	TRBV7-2	CASSLAKGFGQGNSPLHF	TGTGCCAGCAGCTTAGCAAAAGGGTTCGGGCAGGGGAATTCACCCCTCCACTTT
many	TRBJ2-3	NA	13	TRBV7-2	CASKYSGTDTQYF	TGTGCCAGTAAATATAGCGGCACAGATACGCAGTATTTT
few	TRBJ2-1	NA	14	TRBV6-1	CASRETLLDREQFF	TGTGCCAGCAGGGAAACTTTACTAGATCGAGAGCAGTTCTTC
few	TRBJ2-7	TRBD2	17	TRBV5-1	CASSLSSGTIPGREQYF	TGCGCCAGCAGCTTGAGTAGCGGGACAATCCCAGGGAGGGAGCAGTACTTC
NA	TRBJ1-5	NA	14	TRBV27	CASSFSVGVQPQHF	TGTGCCAGCAGTTTTTCAGTCGGCGTTCAGCCCCAGCATTTT
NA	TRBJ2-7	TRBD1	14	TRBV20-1	CSASPPGTAYEQYF	TGCAGTGCTAGTCCCCCCGGGACAGCCTACGAGCAGTACTTC
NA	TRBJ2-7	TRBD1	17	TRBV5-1	CASSLVGTGLLEYEQYF	TGCGCCAGCAGCTTGGTCGGGACAGGTTTATTGGAATACGAGCAGTACTTC
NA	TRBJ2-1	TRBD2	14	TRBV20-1	CSVQAGGSYNEQFF	TGCAGTGTTCAAGCGGGAGGGTCCTACAATGAGCAGTTCTTC
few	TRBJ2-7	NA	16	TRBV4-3	CASSQDLIAASYEQYF	TGCGCCAGCAGCCAAGATCTAATAGCGGCCTCCTACGAGCAGTACTTC
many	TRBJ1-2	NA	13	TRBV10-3	CAISESQKYGYTF	TGTGCCATCAGTGAGTCCCAGAAGTATGGCTACACCTTC
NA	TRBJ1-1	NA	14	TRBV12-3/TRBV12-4	CASSLSRANTEAFF	TGTGCCAGCAGTTTAAGCAGAGCGAACACTGAAGCTTTCTTT
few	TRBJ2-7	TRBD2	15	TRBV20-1	CSARAGTSGTYEQYF	TGCAGTGCTAGAGCCGGGACTAGCGGGACCTACGAGCAGTACTTC
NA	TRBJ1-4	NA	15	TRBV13	CASSVHGQINEKLFF	TGTGCCAGCAGCGTCCACGGTCAGATTAATGAAAAACTGTTTTTT
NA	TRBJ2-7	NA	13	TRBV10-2	CASSDSRFDEQYF	TGCGCCAGCAGTGACTCCAGGTTTGACGAGCAGTACTTC
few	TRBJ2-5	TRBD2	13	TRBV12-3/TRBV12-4	CASRPGGRVTQYF	TGTGCCAGCAGGCCGGGGGGAAGGGTGACCCAGTACTTC
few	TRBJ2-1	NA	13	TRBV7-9	CASSFATDNEQFF	TGTGCCAGCAGCTTCGCGACTGACAATGAGCAGTTCTTC
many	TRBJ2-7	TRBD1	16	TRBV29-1	CSVGTATGTGPYEQYF	TGCAGCGTTGGAACGGCGACCGGGACAGGACCCTACGAGCAGTACTTC
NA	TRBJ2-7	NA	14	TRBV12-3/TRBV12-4	CASSSVARHYEQYF	TGTGCCAGCAGTTCGGTAGCGCGACACTACGAGCAGTACTTC
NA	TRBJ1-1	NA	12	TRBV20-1	CSATWGPTEAFF	TGCAGTGCCACTTGGGGCCCGACTGAAGCTTTCTTT
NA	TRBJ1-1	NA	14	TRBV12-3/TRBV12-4	CASSSQGGVTEAFF	TGTGCCAGCAGTTCCCAGGGAGGGGTGACTGAAGCTTTCTTT
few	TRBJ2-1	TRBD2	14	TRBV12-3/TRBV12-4	CASSRRGGRSEQFF	TGTGCCAGCAGCCGGCGGGGGGGCAGGAGTGAGCAGTTCTTC
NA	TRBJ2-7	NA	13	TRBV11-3	CASSSTLGYEQYF	TGTGCCAGCAGCTCTACTTTAGGCTACGAGCAGTACTTC
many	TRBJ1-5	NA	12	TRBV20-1	CSARRNNQPQHF	TGCAGTGCTAGAAGGAACAATCAGCCCCAGCATTTT
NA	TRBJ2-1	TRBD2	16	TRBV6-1	CASKSLAVVAYNEQFF	TGTGCCAGCAAATCCCTAGCGGTCGTGGCCTACAATGAGCAGTTCTTC